This T cell receptor (beta chain) was captured by sequencing in a study of cytomegalovirus exposure and HLA in healthy donors. PCR used 60 Vbeta primers and 13 Jbeta primers. Profiling relied on immunoSEQ multiplex PCR, and the TCRdb table lists in-frame clones only, not all of them. This sample carries over 110,000 clones, roughly 78% of them seen once, and the ten largest clones take less than 3%. Losses at the gene ends were 4 bases for V and 0 bases for J; bases not matched to a gene: 6. The CDR3 has 18 residues. Germline loops: CDR1 LNHNV, CDR2 YYDKDF (reference sequence). The sample taken for sequencing was PBMCs. This TCR was recovered from a female donor in good health and CMV-seronegative. The genes are TRBV15 and TRBJ2-1; 13 nucleotides agree with TRBD2. CDR3 protein: CATSKGLAGQSSYNEQFF. CDR3 coding DNA: TGTGCCACCAGCAAGGGACTAGCGGGGCAGAGCTCCTACAATGAGCAGTTCTTC.